This is a list of T cell receptor beta chains from one sample in a study of human T cells and chemical hapten exposure. TCRdb re-derived calls from the RACE reads in MiXCR, one entry per CDR3 protein. This sample has fewer than 400,000 distinct CDR3 sequences, with about 7% found just once. The starting material was whole blood, obtained in connection with sensitization to the hapten diphenylcyclopropenone (DPC). These receptors all come from a woman aged 18-30 years with alopecia areata. Some clones in this sample may be carry-over from other donors' samples. CDR3s include the opening cysteine and the closing phenylalanine or tryptophan.

V gene	J gene	CDR3 protein
TRBV9	TRBJ2-2	CASSPGTPYTGELFF
TRBV10-3	TRBJ1-5	CAISESNRGGQPQHF
TRBV2	TRBJ2-7	CASSGGAIYEQYF
TRBV28	TRBJ2-3	CASSYYDLTGTGATDTQYF
TRBV12-3/TRBV12-4	TRBJ1-1	CASSLTGGAANTEAFF
TRBV12-3/TRBV12-4	TRBJ1-2	CASRLTGTGGNYGYTF
TRBV12-3/TRBV12-4	TRBJ2-3	CASSLKRRGLADPSTDTQYF
TRBV5-1	TRBJ2-7	CASSLGVSTYEQYF
TRBV6-5	TRBJ1-2	CASSFPGGVGYTF
TRBV5-1	TRBJ1-1	CASRFPGDTEAFF
TRBV28	TRBJ2-5	CASRIHRDRGPHQETQYF
TRBV4-3	TRBJ2-2	CASSQDWGTGELFF
TRBV27	TRBJ2-7	CASSFRRGGTYEQYF
TRBV27	TRBJ1-6	CASSIYGPPRPYNSPLHF
TRBV12-3/TRBV12-4	TRBJ2-3	CASSLSLPLTQYF
TRBV7-9	TRBJ1-2	CASRETGDVYGYTF
TRBV5-6	TRBJ1-1	CASSSLTNRVLNTEAFF
TRBV6-2/TRBV6-3	TRBJ1-1	CASSHDLNEAFF
TRBV6-1	TRBJ2-7	CASIWGVNTYEQYF
TRBV11-2	TRBJ2-7	CASSPSLGLAGVYEQYF
TRBV18	TRBJ1-1	CASSPPLGVNTEAFF
TRBV6-5	TRBJ1-2	CASSYRILSYGYTF
TRBV5-1	TRBJ1-1	CASSLGAGNTEAFF
TRBV5-1	TRBJ2-7	CASSSSPPGHIYEQYF
TRBV24-1	TRBJ2-3	CATSDSPSLTTQYF
TRBV29-1	TRBJ2-4	CSGGTSENIQYF
TRBV4-3	TRBJ2-3	CASSQDDGGGPTDTQYF
TRBV4-3	TRBJ1-1	CASSQDRGQGEAFF
TRBV10-3	TRBJ1-5	CAISESGEPQHF
TRBV4-1	TRBJ1-1	CASSQDSWPRTGGRTEAFF